This T cell receptor (beta chain) was recorded in a study of cytomegalovirus exposure and HLA in healthy donors. This clone was counted between two and nine times. The antigen remains undetermined. Amplification used 60 Vbeta primers and 13 Jbeta primers. The table came from immunoSEQ multiplex PCR; TCRdb's copy has only in-frame clones and leaves some out. This sample yields some 110,000 clones, of which 70% to 75% are seen a single time; approximately 1.3% belongs to the top ten. General study results and limits: Altogether, some 170 TCR beta chains were recorded as cytomegalovirus-associated. In vitro work confirmed that a few CMV-associated chains recognize CMV antigens. Later analysis demonstrated an association between a missense DCLRE1C variant and TCR beta V- and J-gene trimming.

The V and J ends lost 6 bases and 4 bases, in that order; junction bases with no gene match: 9. CDR3 length: 15 amino acids. CDR1 is SEHNR and CDR2 is FQNEAQ in the germline V gene (reference sequence). The chain has TRBV7-9 and TRBJ2-1; 7 bases fit TRBD2. The source is a man aged 40-50 years in good health and CMV-seronegative. Sequencing used PBMCs. The CDR3 reads CASRAPSGHYNEQFF. The DNA of the CDR3 is TGTGCCAGCAGGGCTCCTAGCGGCCATTACAATGAGCAGTTCTTC.